The clone carrying this T cell receptor (beta chain) was seen once. This record comes from a study of blood T cell repertoires in COVID-19. As for the study in general: Sites in the United States, Italy and Spain provided acute and convalescent COVID-19 samples.

V lost 5 bases, J lost 6 bases, and 6 bases stayed unmatched. Germline CDR1 MNHEY, CDR2 SMNVEV (reference sequence). The CDR3 contains 15 residues. In the study's own analysis: Counts of nucleated cells, estimated from reference gene primer amplification, were obtained. Method: immunoSEQ multiplex PCR; TCRdb's copy keeps in-frame clones and lacks some. The V and J calls and clone size come from that table; D and trimming were worked out from the DNA. The table includes 110,000 to 150,000 clones, 70% to 85% detected once. This chain connects TRBV27 to TRBJ1-4, with 10 positions matching TRBD1. The material sequenced was peripheral blood. The source of this sequence is a human donor in a cohort sampled during active COVID-19. CDR3 nucleotide sequence: TGTGCCAGCAGTGGTCGGACAGGGGGAGATGAAAAACTGTTTTTT. Its translation is CASSGRTGGDEKLFF.